Listed below are T cell receptor beta chains from one sample, sequenced in a study of cytomegalovirus exposure and HLA in healthy donors. This table comes from immunoSEQ multiplex PCR, and its TCRdb copy is limited to in-frame clones, with some not included. The profile shows approximately 86,000 clones, about two thirds of them singletons. Sequencing was performed on PBMCs. These receptors were collected from a man aged 60 to 75 in good health and CMV-seronegative. Each CDR3 is given with its conserved first and last residue. Each record gives: clone size, J gene, D gene, V gene, CDR3 protein, CDR3 DNA. The D gene is left open where the match is weak. Some rows mark clone size as missing; the rest say once, few, many or name a class of expanded clone.

clone size: .
J gene: TRBJ2-7
D gene: .
V gene: TRBV6-1
CDR3 protein: CASSEIGKGVTYEQYF
CDR3 DNA: TGTGCCAGCAGTGAAATTGGGAAGGGGGTAACCTACGAGCAGTACTTC

clone size: few
J gene: TRBJ2-7
D gene: TRBD1
V gene: TRBV27
CDR3 protein: CASSQSYRTGGSYEQYF
CDR3 DNA: TGTGCCAGCAGTCAGTCATACAGGACAGGGGGTTCCTACGAGCAGTACTTC

clone size: .
J gene: TRBJ2-7
D gene: TRBD2
V gene: TRBV27
CDR3 protein: CASSPTVTSDHEQYF
CDR3 DNA: TGTGCCAGCAGTCCTACAGTGACTAGCGACCACGAGCAGTACTTC

clone size: once
J gene: TRBJ2-5
D gene: .
V gene: TRBV2
CDR3 protein: CASSAPAARGETQYF
CDR3 DNA: TGTGCCAGCAGTGCCCCAGCGGCTCGGGGGGAGACCCAGTACTTC

clone size: .
J gene: TRBJ2-2
D gene: TRBD1
V gene: TRBV6-5
CDR3 protein: CASSSGTDTGELFF
CDR3 DNA: TGTGCCAGCAGTTCCGGGACAGACACCGGGGAGCTGTTTTTT

clone size: .
J gene: TRBJ2-1
D gene: .
V gene: TRBV5-4
CDR3 protein: CASSLAAGRSYNEQFF
CDR3 DNA: TGTGCCAGCAGCTTGGCTGCGGGACGCTCCTACAATGAGCAGTTCTTC

clone size: once
J gene: TRBJ2-1
D gene: .
V gene: TRBV6-6
CDR3 protein: CASSTSVEQFF
CDR3 DNA: TGTGCCAGCAGCACTAGTGTTGAGCAGTTCTTC

clone size: .
J gene: TRBJ2-1
D gene: TRBD1
V gene: TRBV6-1
CDR3 protein: CASSGRTGAGYNEQFF
CDR3 DNA: TGTGCCAGCAGTGGCAGGACAGGGGCGGGTTACAATGAGCAGTTCTTC

clone size: .
J gene: TRBJ2-3
D gene: TRBD1
V gene: TRBV5-1
CDR3 protein: CASSTVQGAEGDTQYF
CDR3 DNA: TGCGCCAGCAGCACCGTACAGGGGGCCGAGGGAGATACGCAGTATTTT

clone size: .
J gene: TRBJ2-7
D gene: TRBD2
V gene: TRBV30
CDR3 protein: CAWSVLLAVNEQYF
CDR3 DNA: TGTGCCTGGAGTGTATTACTAGCGGTGAACGAGCAGTACTTC

clone size: .
J gene: TRBJ1-5
D gene: TRBD1
V gene: TRBV6-5
CDR3 protein: CASSAQGGYQPQHF
CDR3 DNA: TGTGCCAGCAGTGCACAGGGGGGTTATCAGCCCCAGCATTTT

clone size: .
J gene: TRBJ2-4
D gene: TRBD1
V gene: TRBV5-1
CDR3 protein: CASSSGQGINIQYF
CDR3 DNA: TGCGCCAGCAGCTCAGGACAGGGCATAAACATTCAGTACTTC

clone size: .
J gene: TRBJ2-1
D gene: TRBD1
V gene: TRBV2
CDR3 protein: CAGGQGPYNEQFF
CDR3 DNA: TGTGCCGGGGGACAGGGACCCTACAATGAGCAGTTCTTC

clone size: .
J gene: TRBJ2-2
D gene: TRBD1
V gene: TRBV19
CDR3 protein: CASSLSGTGVTGELFF
CDR3 DNA: TGTGCCAGTAGTTTATCCGGGACAGGGGTCACCGGGGAGCTGTTTTTT